Presented here are 9 T cell receptor beta chains from one specimen sequenced in a study of blood T cell repertoires in COVID-19. TCRdb keeps only in-frame clones here, not all; method: immunoSEQ multiplex PCR. The data show 20,000 to 25,000 clones, 88% seen once. Specimen: peripheral blood. The receptors come from a human donor in a cohort sampled during active COVID-19. The donor label of this sample is uncertain.

The chain uses TRBV6-1 and TRBJ2-3, with 7 bases lining up with TRBD2. J gave up 0 bases and V 1 base, and 7 bases lay outside the gene matches. This CDR3 has 17 residues. The germline V gene encodes CDR1 MNHNS and CDR2 SASEGT. CDR3 amino acids: CASSEVSGGASTDTQYF. In nucleotides, the CDR3 is TGTGCCAGCAGTGAAGTTTCGGGAGGTGCTAGCACAGATACGCAGTATTTT.

In its sample, this clone ranks as medium-sized. The CDR3 bases are TGTGCCAGCAGCCCGGTGCTAGCAACCTACGAGCAGTACTTC. The encoded protein is CASSPVLATYEQYF. V and J are TRBV5-6 and TRBJ2-7; weak D call: TRBD2 (5 bases). The V gene's germline CDR1 is SGHDT and CDR2 YYEEEE. This CDR3 is built from 14 residues. The V end was cut by 4 bases, the J end by 2 bases, with 13 bases between.

This chain joins TRBV6-2 or TRBV6-3 and TRBJ2-7; 7 bases are shared with TRBD2. This CDR3 is built from 13 residues. CDR1 and CDR2 from the germline V gene are MNHEY and SVGEGT. The V segment lost 2 bases and the J segment 3 bases; nucleotides outside the gene matches: 1. This chain's CDR3 is CASSYGTNYEQYF. For the CDR3, the DNA is TGTGCCAGCAGTTACGGGACTAACTACGAGCAGTACTTC.

J is TRBJ1-2 and V is TRBV28; D may be TRBD1 (5 bases). There are 14 residues in the CDR3. CDR1 MDHEN and CDR2 SYDVKM come from the germline V gene. V lost 3 bases and J 0 bases, leaving 8 bases between the germline ends. CDR3 coding DNA: TGTGCCAGCAGTTTGACGGGGGCTAACTATGGCTACACCTTC. Translating it yields CASSLTGANYGYTF.

V is TRBV19 and J is TRBJ2-7, with 8 bases that match TRBD2. The CDR3 covers 14 residues. Per the germline V gene, CDR1 is LNHDA and CDR2 is SQIVND (reference sequence). V shed 5 bases and J 4 bases; nucleotides not matched to a gene: 7. CDR3: CASSAFSGEYEQYF. CDR3 nucleotides: TGTGCCAGTAGTGCCTTTAGCGGGGAGTACGAGCAGTACTTC.

CDR3: CASSQAQGVYGTEAFF. The DNA of the CDR3 is TGCGCCAGCAGCCAAGCCCAGGGGGTGTACGGCACTGAAGCTTTCTTT. The J gene is TRBJ1-1, the V gene TRBV4-1; 7 nucleotides match TRBD1. V lost 1 base to trimming and J lost 4 bases; unmatched junction nucleotides: 9. Germline CDR1 reads MGHRA; CDR2 reads YSYEKL. The CDR3 contains 16 residues.

CDR3 sequence (DNA): TGTGCCAGCAGGGAGGGACAGATGGATGGCTACACCTTC. Translated: CASREGQMDGYTF. V and J are TRBV12-3 or TRBV12-4 and TRBJ1-2; 7 bases agree with TRBD1. After removal of 6 bases from V and 6 bases from J, the junction contained 7 bases not matched to a gene. This CDR3 has 13 residues.

The chain's CDR3 is CASGQGAGGPNTEAFF. In DNA, the CDR3 is TGCGCCAGCGGACAGGGGGCTGGTGGCCCTAACACTGAAGCTTTCTTT. The chain uses TRBV5-1 and TRBJ1-1, with 11 bases aligning to TRBD1. Germline CDR1 reads SGHRS; CDR2 reads YFSETQ. V lost 7 bases to trimming and J lost 2 bases; unmatched junction nucleotides: 10. This CDR3 is built from 16 residues.

In its sample, this clone was seen once. The chain is built from TRBV6-5 and TRBJ1-5, with no clear D. CDR1 MNHEY and CDR2 SVGAGI come from the germline V gene. Trimming removed 7 bases from V and 5 bases from J, with 6 bases in between. The CDR3 is 11 residues long. The CDR3 DNA sequence: TGTGCCAGCAAAGAGGATCAGCCCCAGCATTTT. This encodes CASKEDQPQHF.